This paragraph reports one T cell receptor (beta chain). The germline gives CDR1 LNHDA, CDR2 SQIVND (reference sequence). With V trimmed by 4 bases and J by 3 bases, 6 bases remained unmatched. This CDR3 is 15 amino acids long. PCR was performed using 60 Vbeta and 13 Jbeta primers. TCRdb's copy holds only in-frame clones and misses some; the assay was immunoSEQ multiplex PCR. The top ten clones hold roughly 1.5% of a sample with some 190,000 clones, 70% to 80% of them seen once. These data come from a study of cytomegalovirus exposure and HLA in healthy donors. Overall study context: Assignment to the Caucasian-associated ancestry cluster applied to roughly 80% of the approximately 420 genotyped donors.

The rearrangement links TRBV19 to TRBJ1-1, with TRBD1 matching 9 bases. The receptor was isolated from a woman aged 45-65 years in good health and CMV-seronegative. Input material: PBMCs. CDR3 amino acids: CASSTNRGRHTEAFF. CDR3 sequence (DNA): TGTGCCAGTAGTACGAACAGGGGGCGTCACACTGAAGCTTTCTTT. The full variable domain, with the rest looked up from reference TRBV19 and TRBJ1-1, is DGGITQSPKYLFRKEGQNVTLSCEQNLNHDAMYWYRQDPGQGLRLIYYSQIVNDFQKGDIAEGYSVSREKKESFPLTVTSAQKNPTAFYLCASSTNRGRHTEAFFGQGTRLTVV.